The 9 T cell receptor beta chains in this list originate from one sample, sequenced in a study of cytomegalovirus exposure and HLA in healthy donors. 13 Jbeta primers and 60 Vbeta primers were used for the PCR. TCRdb keeps only in-frame clones here, not all; method: immunoSEQ multiplex PCR. The table has more than 100,000 clones, 65% to 80% seen once; the top ten hold approximately 30%. The sample consisted of PBMCs. These receptors were obtained from a man aged 60-69 years in good health and CMV-seropositive.

This clone was observed a handful of times. V and J are TRBV20-1 and TRBJ1-1; D gene uncertain. Trimming left V 3 bases short and J 4 bases short, with 6 bases between. Germline V gene data show CDR1 as DFQATT and CDR2 as SNEGSKA (reference sequence). This CDR3 is 11 amino acids long. CDR3 in DNA: TGCAGTGCTAGGAGAAGCACTGAAGCTTTCTTT. Translated: CSARRSTEAFF.

The CDR3 sequence is CSASQGALRYF. CDR3 in DNA: TGCAGCGCTTCTCAGGGTGCCCTCCGGTACTTC. The chain has TRBV29-1 and TRBJ2-4; D might be TRBD1 (5 bases). The CDR3 covers 11 residues. V was clipped by 7 bases and J by 15 bases, with 19 bases between them. Germline V gene sequence: CDR1 SQVTM, CDR2 ANQGSEA. Using reference TRBV29-1 and TRBJ2-4 for the parts outside the CDR3, the full variable domain is SAVISQKPSRDICQRGTSLTIQCQVDSQVTMMFWYRQQPGQSLTLIATANQGSEATYESGFVIDKFPISRPNLTFSTLTVSNMSPEDSSIYLCSASQGALRYFGAGTRLSVL.

This clone was picked up a small number of times. This sequence joins TRBV6-1 and TRBJ1-1; D is unresolved. CDR1 is MNHNS and CDR2 is SASEGT in the germline V gene. This CDR3 is built from 13 residues. V lost 4 bases, J lost 9 bases, and 15 bases lay in between. The CDR3, as DNA: TGTGCCAGCAGTGTGGGCCCCGGATCAAAAGCTTTCTTT. This codes for CASSVGPGSKAFF.

The V and J genes are TRBV27 and TRBJ2-3, with TRBD1 matching over 9 bases. Germline CDR1 is MNHEY and CDR2 is SMNVEV (reference sequence). The V segment lost 6 bases and the J segment 1 base; nucleotides outside the gene matches: 2. The CDR3 length is 14 residues. The CDR3: CASSRDRGTDTQYF. Here the CDR3 DNA reads TGTGCCAGCAGCCGGGACAGGGGCACAGATACGCAGTATTTT.

J is TRBJ1-1 and V is TRBV2; 8 positions agree with TRBD1. The CDR3 is made up of 15 amino acids. Per the germline V gene, CDR1 is SNHLY and CDR2 is FYNNEI. With 6 bases clipped from V and 4 bases from J, the junction kept 10 bases outside the gene matches. The CDR3 loop reads CASSERTGTITEAFF. The CDR3, as DNA: TGTGCCAGCAGCGAACGGACAGGGACTATCACTGAAGCTTTCTTT.

The rearrangement joins TRBV2 to TRBJ2-5; maybe TRBD2 (5 bases). V lost 5 bases and J lost 3, with 10 bases in between. CDR3 length: 13 amino acids. Germline V gene sequence: CDR1 SNHLY, CDR2 FYNNEI. The CDR3 sequence: CASSIEREETQYF. CDR3 sequence (DNA): TGTGCCAGCAGTATTGAGAGGGAAGAGACCCAGTACTTC.

This clone was observed a few times. The chain joins TRBV28 to TRBJ2-6, with 7 bases aligning to TRBD1. After removal of 6 bases from V and 3 bases from J, the junction contained 8 bases not matched to a gene. CDR3 length equals 16 residues. The V gene's germline CDR1 is MDHEN and CDR2 SYDVKM. CDR3 amino acids: CASSETGVVGANVLTF. The CDR3 DNA is TGTGCCAGCAGCGAAACAGGGGTGGTTGGGGCCAACGTCCTGACTTTC.

The chain recombines TRBV6-6 with TRBJ1-2; possibly TRBD1 for D (5 bases). Germline CDR1 reads MNHNY; CDR2 reads SVGAGI (reference sequence). CDR3 length: 13 residues. With 2 bases removed from V and 5 bases from J, the gap between germline ends came to 9 bases. DNA of the CDR3: TGTGCCAGCAGTTACACCAGGGATTATGGCTACACCTTC. It specifies CASSYTRDYGYTF.

The chain uses TRBV6-5 and TRBJ2-1; a possible D gene is TRBD2 (5 bases). From germline, CDR1 is MNHEY and CDR2 SVGAGI. Trimming removed 6 bases from V and 5 bases from J, with 14 bases in between. The CDR3 runs to 14 residues. The CDR3 sequence: CASSRGPSHNEQFF. CDR3 nucleotides: TGTGCCAGCAGCCGAGGGCCATCTCACAATGAGCAGTTCTTC.